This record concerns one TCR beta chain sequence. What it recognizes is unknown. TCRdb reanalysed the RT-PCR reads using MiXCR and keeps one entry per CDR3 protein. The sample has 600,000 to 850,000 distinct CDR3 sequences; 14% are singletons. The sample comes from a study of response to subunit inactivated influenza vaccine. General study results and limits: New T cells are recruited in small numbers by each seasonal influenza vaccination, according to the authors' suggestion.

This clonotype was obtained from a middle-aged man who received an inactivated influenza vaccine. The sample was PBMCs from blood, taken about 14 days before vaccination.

The DNA of the CDR3 is TGTGCCAGCAGCTTTGATCGGGGCAATGAGCAGTTCTTC. Translated: CASSFDRGNEQFF. The V and J genes are TRBV7-8 and TRBJ2-1, with D possibly TRBD2 on 5 matching bases. The CDR3 extends over 13 amino acids. Trimming took 3 bases from V and 6 from J, leaving 9 bases between them. CDR1 is SGHVS, CDR2 FQNEAQ, per germline.